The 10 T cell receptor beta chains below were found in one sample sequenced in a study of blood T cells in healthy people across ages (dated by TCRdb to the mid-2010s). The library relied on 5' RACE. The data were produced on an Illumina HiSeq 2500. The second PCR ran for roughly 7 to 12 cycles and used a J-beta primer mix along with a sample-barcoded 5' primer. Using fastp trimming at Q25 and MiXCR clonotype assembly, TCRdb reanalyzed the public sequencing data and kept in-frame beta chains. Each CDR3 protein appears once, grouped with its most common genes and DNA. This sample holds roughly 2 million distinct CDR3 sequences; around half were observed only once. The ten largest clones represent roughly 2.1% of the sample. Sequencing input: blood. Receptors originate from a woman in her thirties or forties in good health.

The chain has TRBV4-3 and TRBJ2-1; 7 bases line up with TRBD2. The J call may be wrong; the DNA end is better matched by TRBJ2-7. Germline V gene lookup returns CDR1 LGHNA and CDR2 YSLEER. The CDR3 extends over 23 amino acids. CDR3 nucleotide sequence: TGCGCCAGCAGCCAAGATCGTTTTGCAGACGCAACATCACCTAGCGGCTCCTACAATGAGCAGTACTTC. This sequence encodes CASSQDRFADATSPSGSYNEQYF.

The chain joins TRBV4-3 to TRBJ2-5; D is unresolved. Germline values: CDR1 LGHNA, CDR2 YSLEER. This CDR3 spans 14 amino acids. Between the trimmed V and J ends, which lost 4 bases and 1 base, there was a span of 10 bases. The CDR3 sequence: CASSRAPFQETQYF. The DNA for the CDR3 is TGCGCCAGCAGCCGAGCTCCATTCCAAGAGACCCAGTACTTC.

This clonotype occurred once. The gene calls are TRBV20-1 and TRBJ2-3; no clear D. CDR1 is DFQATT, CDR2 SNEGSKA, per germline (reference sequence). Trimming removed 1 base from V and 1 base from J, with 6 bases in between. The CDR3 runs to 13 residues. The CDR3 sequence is CSARAWGTDTQYF. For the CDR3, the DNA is TGCAGTGCTAGAGCTTGGGGCACAGATACGCAGTATTTT.

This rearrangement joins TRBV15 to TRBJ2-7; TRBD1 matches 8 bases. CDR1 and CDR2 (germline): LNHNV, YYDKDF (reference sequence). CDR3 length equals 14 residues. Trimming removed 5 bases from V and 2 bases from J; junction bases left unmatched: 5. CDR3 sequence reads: CATSPETGAYEQYF. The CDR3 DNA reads TGTGCCACCAGCCCAGAGACAGGGGCCTACGAGCAGTACTTC. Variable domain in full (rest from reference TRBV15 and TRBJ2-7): DAMVIQNPRYQVTQFGKPVTLSCSQTLNHNVMYWYQQKSSQAPKLLFHYYDKDFNNEADTPDNFQSRRPNTSFCFLDIRSPGLGDTAMYLCATSPETGAYEQYFGPGTRLTVT.

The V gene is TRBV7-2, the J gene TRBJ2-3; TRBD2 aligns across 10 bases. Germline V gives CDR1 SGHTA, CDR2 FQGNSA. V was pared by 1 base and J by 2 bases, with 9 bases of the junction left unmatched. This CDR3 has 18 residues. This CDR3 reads CASSLVASGGSTTDTQYF. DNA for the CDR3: TGTGCCAGCAGCTTAGTGGCTAGCGGGGGCTCTACCACAGATACGCAGTATTTT.

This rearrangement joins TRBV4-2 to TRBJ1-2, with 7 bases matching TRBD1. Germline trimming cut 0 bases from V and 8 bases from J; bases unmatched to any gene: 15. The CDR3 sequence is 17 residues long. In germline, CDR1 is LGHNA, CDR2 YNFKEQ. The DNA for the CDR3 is TGTGCCAGCAGCCAAGATCAAAGGACAGGTGGTTTGGTCGGCTACACCTTC. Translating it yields CASSQDQRTGGLVGYTF.

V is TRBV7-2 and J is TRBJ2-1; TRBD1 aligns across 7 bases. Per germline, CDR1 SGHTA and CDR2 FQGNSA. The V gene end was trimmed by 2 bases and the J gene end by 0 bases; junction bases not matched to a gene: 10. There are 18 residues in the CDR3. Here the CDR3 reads CASSLLSADRASYNEQFF. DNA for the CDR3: TGTGCCAGCAGCTTATTATCGGCCGACAGGGCCTCCTACAATGAGCAGTTCTTC.

CDR3 nucleotide sequence: TGCGCCAGCAGCAGGGAGCGTTTGAGCTCCTACAATGAGCAGTTCTTC. It specifies CASSRERLSSYNEQFF. The V gene is TRBV4-3, the J gene TRBJ2-1; TRBD2 might be the D (5 bases). CDR1 and CDR2 (germline): LGHNA, YSLEER. This CDR3 has 16 amino acids. Trimming removed 5 bases from V and 0 bases from J, with 14 bases in between.

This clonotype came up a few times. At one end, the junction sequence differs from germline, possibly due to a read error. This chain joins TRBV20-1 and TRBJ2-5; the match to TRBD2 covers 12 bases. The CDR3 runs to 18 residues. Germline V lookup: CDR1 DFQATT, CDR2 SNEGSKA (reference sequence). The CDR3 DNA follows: TGCAGTGCAAGAGGGTGGTTCATGGCTAGCGGGGGGGGAGAGACCCAGTACTTC. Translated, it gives CSARGWFMASGGGETQYF.

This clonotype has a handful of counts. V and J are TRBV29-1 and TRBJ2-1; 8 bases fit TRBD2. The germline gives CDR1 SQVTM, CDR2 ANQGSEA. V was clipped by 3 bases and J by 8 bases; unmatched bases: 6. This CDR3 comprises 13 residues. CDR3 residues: CSVDRAGGDEQFF. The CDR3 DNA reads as TGCAGCGTTGACCGGGCGGGGGGCGATGAGCAGTTCTTC.